The 10 T cell receptor beta chains given below trace back to one sample, sequenced in a study of cytomegalovirus exposure and HLA in healthy donors (TCRdb year 2017). The library came from the immunoSEQ multiplex PCR assay. For the multiplex PCR, a mixture combining 60 forward primers for TCR Vbeta segments and 13 reverse primers for TCR Jbeta segments was used. Not all clones reach the TCRdb copy of this immuneACCESS table, which keeps in-frame sequences only. Checked studies attribute under half of the gap to unresolved V genes and leave the rest unexplained. This sample gives 110,000 to 150,000 clones in total; 77% of them show up just once. Roughly 3.7% of the sample belongs to the ten largest clones. The sequencing input was PBMCs. These TCRs come from a male donor in good health and CMV-seronegative.

The rearrangement uses TRBV10-2 and TRBJ1-2; D remains ambiguous. The CDR3 has 13 amino acids. The ends were cut back, 2 bases at V and 3 bases at J, with 7 bases in the middle. The germline V gene encodes CDR1 WSHSY and CDR2 SAAADI. This chain's CDR3 is CASSEEEDYGYTF. CDR3 bases: TGCGCCAGCAGTGAGGAGGAAGACTATGGCTACACCTTC.

V usage is TRBV19 and J usage is TRBJ1-2; D is unresolved. V shed 2 bases and J shed 1 base, with 8 bases lying between them. The CDR3 is made up of 14 amino acids. Germline V lookup: CDR1 LNHDA, CDR2 SQIVND (reference sequence). Here the CDR3 DNA reads TGTGCCAGTAGTATAACCCCACATAACTATGGCTACACCTTC. This codes for CASSITPHNYGYTF. Variable domain in full (rest from reference TRBV19 and TRBJ1-2): DGGITQSPKYLFRKEGQNVTLSCEQNLNHDAMYWYRQDPGQGLRLIYYSQIVNDFQKGDIAEGYSVSREKKESFPLTVTSAQKNPTAFYLCASSITPHNYGYTFGSGTRLTVV.

On this clone itself: One junction end does not reproduce the germline sequence, and a read error may be involved. Additional DNA sequences in this sample encode the identical CDR3. V is TRBV6-5 and J is TRBJ2-5; tentative D call: TRBD1 (5 bases). CDR1 is MNHEY, CDR2 SVGAGI, per germline. The CDR3 is 15 amino acids. CDR3: CASSYLGRAQETQYF. CDR3 nucleotide sequence: TGTGCCAGCAGTTACCTCGGCAGGGCCCAAGAAACCCAGTACTTC.

The rearrangement links TRBV27 to TRBJ2-3; TRBD2 matches at 7 bases. The CDR3 totals 11 residues. V dropped 3 bases and J dropped 13; count of bases not matched to a gene: 4. Looked up from germline, CDR1 is MNHEY and CDR2 is SMNVEV (reference sequence). In DNA, the CDR3 is TGTGCCAGCAGTTTCGGACTAGAGGAGTATTTT. Its protein is CASSFGLEEYF.

The chain is built from TRBV19 and TRBJ2-2, with D perhaps TRBD2 (5 bases). CDR1 and CDR2 (germline): LNHDA, SQIVND (reference sequence). V shed 1 base and J shed 4 bases, with 7 bases lying between them. The CDR3 length is 14 residues. The CDR3 spells CASSIAGVTGELFF. For the CDR3, the DNA is TGTGCCAGTAGTATAGCCGGGGTCACCGGGGAGCTGTTTTTT.

The J gene is TRBJ2-7, the V gene TRBV6-5; TRBD1 matches at 10 bases. Germline V CDR1 and CDR2: MNHEY, SVGAGI. The CDR3 runs 16 residues. The ends lost 0 bases at V and 4 bases at J; junction bases unmatched: 6. Here the CDR3 reads CASSYSGTGELYEQYF. CDR3 DNA: TGTGCCAGCAGTTACTCAGGGACAGGGGAACTATACGAGCAGTACTTC.

The V gene is TRBV18, the J gene TRBJ1-3, with TRBD1 matching 7 bases. Trimming at V came to 0 bases and at J to 0 bases, leaving 11 bases not matched to a gene. Germline-derived CDR1 and CDR2 are KGHSH and LQKENI. The CDR3 has 19 residues. The CDR3 loop is CASSPPGQNLLNSGNTIYF. In DNA form, the CDR3 reads TGTGCCAGCTCACCACCGGGACAGAACCTTCTCAACTCTGGAAACACCATATATTTT.

The chain couples TRBV30 to TRBJ1-2, with 7 positions matching TRBD1. Germline CDR1 GTSNPN, CDR2 SVGIG (reference sequence). The CDR3 runs to 13 residues. V was pared by 4 bases and J by 0 bases, with 2 bases of the junction left unmatched. This CDR3 is CAWTGQSNYGYTF. The CDR3 DNA reads as TGTGCCTGGACGGGACAGTCTAACTATGGCTACACCTTC.

The chain links TRBV2 to TRBJ1-6; unclear D gene. V was cut by 8 bases and J by 10 bases, with 15 bases left in between. Per the germline V gene, CDR1 is SNHLY and CDR2 is FYNNEI. CDR3 length: 13 residues. The CDR3 coding sequence is TGTGCCAGCGGAAGGGAGATAAGGTCACCCCTCCACTTT. Protein: CASGREIRSPLHF.

This chain connects TRBV4-1 to TRBJ2-2, with D possibly TRBD1 on 6 matching bases. CDR1 and CDR2 (germline): MGHRA, YSYEKL. V lost 0 bases and J 2 bases, leaving 13 bases between the germline ends. This CDR3 has 17 residues. The CDR3 reads CASSQDHPGHNTGELFF. The CDR3 nucleotides read TGCGCCAGCAGCCAAGATCATCCGGGACATAACACCGGGGAGCTGTTTTTT.